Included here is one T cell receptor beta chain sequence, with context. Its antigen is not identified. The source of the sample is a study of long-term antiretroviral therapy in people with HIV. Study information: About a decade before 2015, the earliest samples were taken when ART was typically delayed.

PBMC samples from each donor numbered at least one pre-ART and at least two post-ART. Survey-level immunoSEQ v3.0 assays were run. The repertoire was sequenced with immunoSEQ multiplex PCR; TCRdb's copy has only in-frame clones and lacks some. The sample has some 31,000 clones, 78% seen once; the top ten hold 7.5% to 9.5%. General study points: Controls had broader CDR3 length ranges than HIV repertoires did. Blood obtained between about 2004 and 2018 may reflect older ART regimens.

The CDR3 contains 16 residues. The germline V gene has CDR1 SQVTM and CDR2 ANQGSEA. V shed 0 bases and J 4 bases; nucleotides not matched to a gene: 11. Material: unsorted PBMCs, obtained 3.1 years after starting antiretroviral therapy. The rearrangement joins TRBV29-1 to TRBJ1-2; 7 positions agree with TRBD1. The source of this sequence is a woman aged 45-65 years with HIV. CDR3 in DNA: TGCAGCGTTGAAGACCACCGAATCGACAGGGTCTATGGCTACACCTTC. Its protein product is CSVEDHRIDRVYGYTF. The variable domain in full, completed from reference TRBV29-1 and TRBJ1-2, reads SAVISQKPSRDICQRGTSLTIQCQVDSQVTMMFWYRQQPGQSLTLIATANQGSEATYESGFVIDKFPISRPNLTFSTLTVSNMSPEDSSIYLCSVEDHRIDRVYGYTFGSGTRLTVV.